The clone carrying this TCR beta chain was seen only a few times. Its antigen is not known. The TCR library protocol attached unique molecular identifiers to the individual cDNA molecules. MiXCR, applied by TCRdb to the 5' RACE reads, yields one record per CDR3 protein. The sample carries around 70,000 distinct CDR3 sequences, roughly an eighth recorded once. The V gene's germline CDR1 is SGHTA and CDR2 FQGTGA. The V end was cut by 5 bases, the J end by 0 bases, with 11 bases between. The CDR3 has 15 amino acids. These data originate in a study of early T cells in non-severe SARS-CoV-2 infection. Study-level background: Chains from this unsorted whole-blood bulk RNA could not be paired. Study-wide findings and caveats: VDJdb-based matching was biased toward anti-spike CD8 responses and missed private and CD4 specificities.

The V gene is TRBV7-3, the J gene TRBJ1-3; D call uncertain. The sequencing input was whole blood. The sequence was obtained from an adult who was a healthcare worker with PCR-confirmed SARS-CoV-2 infection or an uninfected control (not recorded which). The CDR3 bases are TGTGCCAGCAGCCGATACGGAGACTCTGGAAACACCATATATTTT. Amino acid sequence: CASSRYGDSGNTIYF.